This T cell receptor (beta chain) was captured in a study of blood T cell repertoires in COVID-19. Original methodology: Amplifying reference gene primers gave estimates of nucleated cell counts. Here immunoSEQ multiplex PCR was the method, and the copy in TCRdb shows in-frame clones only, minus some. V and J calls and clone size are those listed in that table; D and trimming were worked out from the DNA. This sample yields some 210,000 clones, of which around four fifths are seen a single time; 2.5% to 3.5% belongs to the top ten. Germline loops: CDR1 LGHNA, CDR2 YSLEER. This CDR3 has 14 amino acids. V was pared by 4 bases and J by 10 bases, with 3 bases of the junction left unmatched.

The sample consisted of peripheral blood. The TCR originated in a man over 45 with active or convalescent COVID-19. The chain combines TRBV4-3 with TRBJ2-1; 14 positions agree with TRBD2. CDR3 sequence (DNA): TGCGCCAGCAGCCTGACTAGCGGGAGGGAAGAGCAGTTCTTC. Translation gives CASSLTSGREEQFF.